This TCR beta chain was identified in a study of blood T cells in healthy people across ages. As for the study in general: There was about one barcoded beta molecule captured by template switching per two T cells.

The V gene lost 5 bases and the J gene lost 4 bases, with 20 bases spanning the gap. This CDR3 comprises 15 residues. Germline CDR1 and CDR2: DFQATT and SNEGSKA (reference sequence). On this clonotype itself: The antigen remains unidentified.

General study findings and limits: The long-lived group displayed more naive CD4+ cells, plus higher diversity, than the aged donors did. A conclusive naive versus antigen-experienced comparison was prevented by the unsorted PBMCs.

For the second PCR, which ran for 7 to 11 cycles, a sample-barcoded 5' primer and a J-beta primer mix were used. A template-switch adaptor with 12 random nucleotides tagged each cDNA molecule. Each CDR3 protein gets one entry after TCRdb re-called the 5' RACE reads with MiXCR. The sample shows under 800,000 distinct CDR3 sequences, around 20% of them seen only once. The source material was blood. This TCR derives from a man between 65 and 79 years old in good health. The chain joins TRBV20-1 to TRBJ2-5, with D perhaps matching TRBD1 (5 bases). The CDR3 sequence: CSARQLLGDTETQYF. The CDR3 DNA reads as TGCAGTGCTCGTCAACTGCTAGGGGATACAGAGACCCAGTACTTC.